This T cell receptor (beta chain) was identified in a study of early T cells in non-severe SARS-CoV-2 infection. Study at large: The study sequenced bulk RNA from unsorted whole blood, with chains unpaired. Study conclusions and caveats: Database matching using VDJdb favored anti-spike CD8 responses, with private and CD4 specificities left missing.

V shed 5 bases and J 3 bases; nucleotides not matched to a gene: 5. Looked up from germline, CDR1 is DFQATT and CDR2 is SNEGSKA (reference sequence). The CDR3 runs to 14 residues. This clonotype appeared once. Its specificity is not known. Individual cDNA molecules each received unique molecular identifiers attached to them. TCRdb recomputed calls from the 5' RACE reads with MiXCR, one row per CDR3 protein. The sample shows 86,000 or so distinct CDR3 sequences, roughly 6% of them seen only once. This receptor was identified in an adult who was a healthcare worker with PCR-confirmed SARS-CoV-2 infection or an uninfected control (not recorded which). The sequenced sample was whole blood. The chain uses TRBV20-1 and TRBJ2-1; TRBD1 matches at 9 bases. CDR3 sequence: CSAPGQGFYNEQFF. For the CDR3, the DNA is TGCAGTGCTCCTGGACAGGGGTTCTACAATGAGCAGTTCTTC.